This T cell receptor (beta chain) was captured by sequencing in a study of T cell responses to AZD1222 COVID-19 vaccine. In regard to this clone: Its antigen is undetermined.

The assay was immunoSEQ multiplex PCR, and TCRdb's table has in-frame clones only and misses some. This sample has roughly 150,000 clones; around 87% occur once, and the top ten carry about 9.8%. Study findings and constraints: The donors showed a predominance of white British ancestry and of females, with possible underestimation of clonal diversity. Mapped onto spike, vaccine-associated CD4 TCRs spanned it and were dominant at 160-218 and 743-854. Only a handful of individuals given AZD1222 were seropositive at baseline.

The CDR3 has 15 amino acids. The V gene end was trimmed by 3 bases and the J gene end by 6 bases; junction bases not matched to a gene: 11. Per germline, CDR1 ENHRY and CDR2 SYGVKD. The chain combines TRBV10-3 with TRBJ2-7, with TRBD2 matching over 7 bases. This TCR was sampled from an adult who received the AZD1222 COVID-19 vaccine. The input for sequencing was peripheral blood, taken 28 days after the second AZD1222 dose. The DNA for the CDR3 is TGTGCCATCAGTGATGGGCAGGGACTAATCCTCGAGCAGTACTTC. It yields the protein CAISDGQGLILEQYF.